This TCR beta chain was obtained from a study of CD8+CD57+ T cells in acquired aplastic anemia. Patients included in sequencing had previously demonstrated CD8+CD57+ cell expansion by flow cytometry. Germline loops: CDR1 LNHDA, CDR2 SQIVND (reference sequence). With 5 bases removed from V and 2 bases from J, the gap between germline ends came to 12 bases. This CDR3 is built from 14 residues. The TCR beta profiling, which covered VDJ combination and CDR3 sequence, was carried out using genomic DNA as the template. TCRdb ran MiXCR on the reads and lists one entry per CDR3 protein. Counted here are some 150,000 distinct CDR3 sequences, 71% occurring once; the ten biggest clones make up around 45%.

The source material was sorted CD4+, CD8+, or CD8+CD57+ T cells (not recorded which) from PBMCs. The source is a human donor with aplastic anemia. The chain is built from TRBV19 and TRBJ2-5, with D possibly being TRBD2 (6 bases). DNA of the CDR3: TGTGCCAGTAGTTCGGGGGTCGTTCAAGAGACCCAGTACTTC. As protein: CASSSGVVQETQYF.